This T cell receptor (beta chain) was obtained from a study of shared clonotypes between healthy human individuals. Study context: Each donor's CD4 naive and CD4 memory cells filled three plates apiece, CD8 naive two, and CD8 memory one. General study points: Only a few donors were included, so the genetic and exposure-history diversity represented was limited. Clonotypes shared by all four donors outscored non-shared clonotypes in generation probability.

Of note for this clone: Its specificity is unknown.

The assay was immunoSEQ multiplex PCR, and TCRdb's table has in-frame clones only and misses some. Among some 1.5 million clones listed, around 95% were seen once. The CD4+ fraction was divided into a CD45RA+ naive subset and a CD45RA-negative memory subset. This sequence was found in a man aged 30 to 39 in good health. Sequencing was performed on naive CD4+ T cells sorted from blood. Subset: CD45RA+ positively selected.

CDR3 bases: TGTGCCAGCAGCTTGTCGGGAACTAGAACGAATGAGCAGTTCTTC. Protein sequence: CASSLSGTRTNEQFF. The chain links TRBV5-4 to TRBJ2-1, with D tentatively TRBD2 (5 bases). CDR3 length equals 15 residues. Germline CDR1 SGHNT, CDR2 YYREEE (reference sequence). V lost 1 base and J lost 7, with 15 bases in between.